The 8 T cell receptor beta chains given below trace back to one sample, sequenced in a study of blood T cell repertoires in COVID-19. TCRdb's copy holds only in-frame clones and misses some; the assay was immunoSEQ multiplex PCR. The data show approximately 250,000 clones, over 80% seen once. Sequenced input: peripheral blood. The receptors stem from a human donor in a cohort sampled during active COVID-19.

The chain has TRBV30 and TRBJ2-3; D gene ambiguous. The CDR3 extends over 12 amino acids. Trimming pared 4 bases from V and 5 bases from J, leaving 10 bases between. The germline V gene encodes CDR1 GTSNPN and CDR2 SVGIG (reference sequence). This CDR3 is CAWTRNQDTQYF. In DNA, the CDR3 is TGTGCCTGGACTAGGAACCAAGATACGCAGTATTTT.

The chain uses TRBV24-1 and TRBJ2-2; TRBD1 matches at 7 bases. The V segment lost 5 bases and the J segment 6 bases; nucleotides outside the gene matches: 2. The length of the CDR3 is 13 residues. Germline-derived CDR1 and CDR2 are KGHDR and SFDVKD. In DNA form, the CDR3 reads TGTGCCACCAGTGGTCAGGGGGCCGGGGAGCTGTTTTTT. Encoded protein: CATSGQGAGELFF.

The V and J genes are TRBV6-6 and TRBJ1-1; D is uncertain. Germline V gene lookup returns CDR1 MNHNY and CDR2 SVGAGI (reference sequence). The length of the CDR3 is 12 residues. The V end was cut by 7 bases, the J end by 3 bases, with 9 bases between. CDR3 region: CASTESHTEAFF. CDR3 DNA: TGTGCCAGCACCGAGTCCCACACTGAAGCTTTCTTT.

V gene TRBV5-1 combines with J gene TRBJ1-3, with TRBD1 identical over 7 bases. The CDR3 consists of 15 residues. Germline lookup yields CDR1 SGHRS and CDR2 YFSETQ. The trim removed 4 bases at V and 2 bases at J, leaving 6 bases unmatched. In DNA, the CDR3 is TGCGCCAGCAGCCCAGACAGGGATGCTGGAAACACCATATATTTT. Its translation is CASSPDRDAGNTIYF.

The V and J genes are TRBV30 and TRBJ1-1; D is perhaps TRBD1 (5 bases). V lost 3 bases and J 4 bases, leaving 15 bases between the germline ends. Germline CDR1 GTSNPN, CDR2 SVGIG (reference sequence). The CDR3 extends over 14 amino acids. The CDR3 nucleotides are TGTGCCTGGAGCCGGATCGGGCAGGGCACTGAAGCTTTCTTT. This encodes CAWSRIGQGTEAFF. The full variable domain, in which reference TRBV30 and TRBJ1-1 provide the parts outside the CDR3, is SQTIHQWPATLVQPVGSPLSLECTVEGTSNPNLYWYRQAAGRGLQLLFYSVGIGQISSEVPQNLSASRPQDRQFILSSKKLLLSDSGFYLCAWSRIGQGTEAFFGQGTRLTVV.

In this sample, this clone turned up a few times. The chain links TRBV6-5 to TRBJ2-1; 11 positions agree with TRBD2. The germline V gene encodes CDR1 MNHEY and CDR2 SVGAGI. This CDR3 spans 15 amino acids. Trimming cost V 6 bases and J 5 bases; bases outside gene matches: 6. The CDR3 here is CASSSSGGFNNEQFF. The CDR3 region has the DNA TGTGCCAGCAGCTCTAGCGGGGGGTTCAACAATGAGCAGTTCTTC.

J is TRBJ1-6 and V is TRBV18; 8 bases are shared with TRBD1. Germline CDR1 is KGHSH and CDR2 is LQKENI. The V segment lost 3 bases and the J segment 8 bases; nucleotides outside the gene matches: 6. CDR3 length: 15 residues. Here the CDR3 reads CASSPPGQVDSPLHF. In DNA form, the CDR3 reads TGTGCCAGCTCACCCCCGGGACAGGTTGATTCACCCCTCCACTTT.

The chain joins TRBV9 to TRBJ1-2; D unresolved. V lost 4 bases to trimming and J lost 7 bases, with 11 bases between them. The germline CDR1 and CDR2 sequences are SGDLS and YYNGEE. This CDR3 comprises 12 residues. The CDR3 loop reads CASSSVIGGYTF. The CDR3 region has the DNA TGTGCCAGCAGCTCCGTTATCGGTGGCTACACCTTC. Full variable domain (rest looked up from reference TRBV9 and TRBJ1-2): DSGVTQTPKHLITATGQRVTLRCSPRSGDLSVYWYQQSLDQGLQFLIQYYNGEERAKGNILERFSAQQFPDLHSELNLSSLELGDSALYFCASSSVIGGYTFGSGTRLTVV.